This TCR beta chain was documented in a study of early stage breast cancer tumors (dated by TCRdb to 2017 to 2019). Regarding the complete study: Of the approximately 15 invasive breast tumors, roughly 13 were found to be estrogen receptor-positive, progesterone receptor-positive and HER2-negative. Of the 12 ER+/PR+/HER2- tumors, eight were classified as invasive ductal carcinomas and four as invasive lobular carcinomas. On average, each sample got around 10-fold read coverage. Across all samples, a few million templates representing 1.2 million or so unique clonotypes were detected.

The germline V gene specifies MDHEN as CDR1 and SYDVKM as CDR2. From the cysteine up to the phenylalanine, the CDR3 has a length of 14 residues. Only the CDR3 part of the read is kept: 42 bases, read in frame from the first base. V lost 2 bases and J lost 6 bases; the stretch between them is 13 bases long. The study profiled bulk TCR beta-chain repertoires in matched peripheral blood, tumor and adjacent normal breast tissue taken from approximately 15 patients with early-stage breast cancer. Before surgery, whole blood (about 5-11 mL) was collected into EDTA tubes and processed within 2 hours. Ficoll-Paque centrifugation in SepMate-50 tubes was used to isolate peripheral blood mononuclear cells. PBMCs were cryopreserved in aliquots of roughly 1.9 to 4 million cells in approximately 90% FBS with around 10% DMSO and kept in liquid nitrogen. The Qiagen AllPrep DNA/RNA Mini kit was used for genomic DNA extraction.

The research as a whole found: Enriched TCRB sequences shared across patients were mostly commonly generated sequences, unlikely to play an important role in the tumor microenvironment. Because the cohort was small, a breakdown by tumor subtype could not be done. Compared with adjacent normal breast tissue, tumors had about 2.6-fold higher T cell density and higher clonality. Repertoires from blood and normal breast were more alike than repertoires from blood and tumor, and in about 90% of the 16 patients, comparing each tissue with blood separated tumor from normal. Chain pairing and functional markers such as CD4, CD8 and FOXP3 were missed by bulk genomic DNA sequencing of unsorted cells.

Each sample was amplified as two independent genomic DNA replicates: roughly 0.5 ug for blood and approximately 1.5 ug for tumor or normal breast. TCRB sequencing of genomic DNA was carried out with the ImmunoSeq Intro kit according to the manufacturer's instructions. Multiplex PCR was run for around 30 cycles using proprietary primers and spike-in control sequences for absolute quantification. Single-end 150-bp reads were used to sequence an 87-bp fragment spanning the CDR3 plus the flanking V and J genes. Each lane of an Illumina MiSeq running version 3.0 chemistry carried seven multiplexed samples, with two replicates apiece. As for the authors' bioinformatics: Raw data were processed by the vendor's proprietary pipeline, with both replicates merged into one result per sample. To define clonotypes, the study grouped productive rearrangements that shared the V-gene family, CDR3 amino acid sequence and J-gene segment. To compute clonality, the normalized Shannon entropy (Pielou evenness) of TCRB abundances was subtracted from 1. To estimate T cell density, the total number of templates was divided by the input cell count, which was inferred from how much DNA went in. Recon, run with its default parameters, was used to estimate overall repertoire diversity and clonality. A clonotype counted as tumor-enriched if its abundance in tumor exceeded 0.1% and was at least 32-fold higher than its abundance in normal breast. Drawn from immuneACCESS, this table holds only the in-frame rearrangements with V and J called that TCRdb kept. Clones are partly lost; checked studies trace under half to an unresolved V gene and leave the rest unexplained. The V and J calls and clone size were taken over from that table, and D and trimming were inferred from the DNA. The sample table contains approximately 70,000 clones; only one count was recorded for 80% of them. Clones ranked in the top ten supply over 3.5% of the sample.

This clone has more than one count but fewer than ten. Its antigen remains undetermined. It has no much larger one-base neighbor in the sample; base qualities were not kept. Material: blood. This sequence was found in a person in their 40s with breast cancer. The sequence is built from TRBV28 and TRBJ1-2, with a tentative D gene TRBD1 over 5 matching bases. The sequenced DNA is TGTGCCAGCAGTTTACAGCGGGGGTTGGATGGCTACACCTTC. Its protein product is CASSLQRGLDGYTF.